Each of the 21 T cell receptor beta chains below was sequenced from the same sample in a study of cytomegalovirus exposure and HLA in healthy donors. 13 Jbeta primers and 60 Vbeta primers were used for the PCR. Sequencing was performed with immunoSEQ multiplex PCR; in TCRdb, only in-frame clones are kept and a portion is missing. The sample consists of roughly 160,000 clones, about 65% of them appearing once. What was sequenced was PBMCs. These receptors were collected from a girl aged 5 to 17 in good health and CMV-seronegative.

In this sample, this clone turned up a few times. This sequence joins TRBV19 and TRBJ2-3, with D maybe TRBD1 (6 bases). V lost 4 bases, J lost 4 bases, and 12 bases lay in between. CDR1 is LNHDA and CDR2 is SQIVND in the germline V gene (reference sequence). The CDR3 loop spans 14 amino acids. CDR3 sequence (DNA): TGTGCCAGTAGTACAGGGGTGGTAGCAGATACGCAGTATTTT. Amino acids: CASSTGVVADTQYF.

This clone appeared once. The chain combines TRBV5-1 with TRBJ1-1, with 7 bases aligning to TRBD1. The V gene end was trimmed by 4 bases and the J gene end by 10 bases; junction bases not matched to a gene: 19. Germline V gene data show CDR1 as SGHRS and CDR2 as YFSETQ. The CDR3 covers 16 residues. The CDR3 DNA follows: TGCGCCAGCAGCCTCCTCCCCATATCTGACAGGGTCGGAGCTTTCTTT. This sequence encodes CASSLLPISDRVGAFF.

The rearrangement joins TRBV5-1 to TRBJ1-4, with a tentative D call TRBD1 (5 bases). CDR1 is SGHRS and CDR2 is YFSETQ in the germline V gene. Between the trimmed V and J ends, which lost 0 bases and 11 bases, there was a span of 11 bases. There are 13 residues in the CDR3. The CDR3 region has the DNA TGCGCCAGCAGCTTGGGACAACAGGAGAAACTGTTTTTT. This gives the protein CASSLGQQEKLFF.

The chain uses TRBV2 and TRBJ1-5; 7 positions agree with TRBD1. Germline trimming cut 1 base from V and 7 bases from J; bases unmatched to any gene: 4. Per germline, CDR1 SNHLY and CDR2 FYNNEI. CDR3 length: 14 amino acids. The CDR3 reads CASSEESGGQPQHF. DNA for the CDR3: TGTGCCAGCAGTGAAGAATCAGGGGGACAGCCCCAGCATTTT.

In this sample, this clone turned up a few times. The V gene is TRBV5-4, the J gene TRBJ1-1; D is possibly TRBD1 (6 bases). Germline-derived CDR1 and CDR2 are SGHNT and YYREEE (reference sequence). The CDR3 runs 13 residues. Trimming took 4 bases from V and 3 from J, leaving 10 bases between them. This CDR3 reads CASSLYRDTEAFF. In DNA form, the CDR3 reads TGTGCCAGCAGCCTCTACAGGGACACTGAAGCTTTCTTT.

The rearrangement links TRBV6-6 to TRBJ1-1; 7 bases are shared with TRBD1. This CDR3 has 14 residues. Per the germline V gene, CDR1 is MNHNY and CDR2 is SVGAGI (reference sequence). Germline trimming cut 6 bases from V and 4 bases from J; bases unmatched to any gene: 8. As DNA, the CDR3 is TGTGCCAGCAGGGATCGGGGGACAGTCACTGAAGCTTTCTTT. Translation gives CASRDRGTVTEAFF.

In this sample, this clone turned up a few times. The V gene is TRBV2, the J gene TRBJ2-1, with a weak D call TRBD2 (5 bases). Trimming left V 8 bases short and J 6 bases short, with 14 bases between. The length of the CDR3 is 13 residues. Germline values: CDR1 SNHLY, CDR2 FYNNEI. CDR3 in DNA: TGTGCCAGCTACAAGGAGGTAGCCAATGAGCAGTTCTTC. Its translation is CASYKEVANEQFF. The full variable domain, completed using reference TRBV2 and TRBJ2-1, is EPEVTQTPSHQVTQMGQEVILRCVPISNHLYFYWYRQILGQKVEFLVSFYNNEISEKSEIFDDQFSVERPDGSNFTLKIRSTKLEDSAMYFCASYKEVANEQFFGPGTRLTVL.

V usage is TRBV28 and J usage is TRBJ1-5; maybe TRBD1 (5 bases). The CDR3 contains 12 residues. Germline V gene lookup returns CDR1 MDHEN and CDR2 SYDVKM. CDR3 DNA: TGTGCTATAAGGGGTTCGAATCAGCCCCAGCATTTT. Its protein product is CAIRGSNQPQHF. Drawing the rest from reference TRBV28 and TRBJ1-5, the complete variable domain is DVKVTQSSRYLVKRTGEKVFLECVQDMDHENMFWYRQDPGLGLRLIYFSYDVKMKEKGDIPEGYSVSREKKERFSLILESASTNQTSMYLCAIRGSNQPQHFGDGTRLSIL.

The chain links TRBV5-1 to TRBJ2-5; TRBD1 matches at 10 bases. This CDR3 has 17 residues. V was pared by 0 bases and J by 0 bases, with 5 bases of the junction left unmatched. Germline loops: CDR1 SGHRS, CDR2 YFSETQ. The DNA for the CDR3 is TGCGCCAGCAGCTTGGGGGGGACAGGGGTTTACCAAGAGACCCAGTACTTC. This sequence encodes CASSLGGTGVYQETQYF.

The genes are TRBV19 and TRBJ1-5, with no clear D. Trimming removed 6 bases from V and 5 bases from J, with 14 bases in between. CDR3 size: 14 residues. Germline CDR1 LNHDA, CDR2 SQIVND (reference sequence). The CDR3 DNA is TGTGCCAGTAGCCTCCGGGGAGGGCATCAGCCCCAGCATTTT. The encoded protein is CASSLRGGHQPQHF. The variable domain in full, with the rest retrieved from reference TRBV19 and TRBJ1-5, is DGGITQSPKYLFRKEGQNVTLSCEQNLNHDAMYWYRQDPGQGLRLIYYSQIVNDFQKGDIAEGYSVSREKKESFPLTVTSAQKNPTAFYLCASSLRGGHQPQHFGDGTRLSIL.

This clone was counted only a few times. CDR3 in DNA: TGCGCCAGCAGCCGTTACGGGAACTATGGCTACACCTTC. This encodes CASSRYGNYGYTF. This chain joins TRBV4-1 and TRBJ1-2; D is uncertain. This CDR3 has 13 residues. Trimming took off 4 bases at V and 2 bases at J, with 8 bases between the two ends. Looked up from germline, CDR1 is MGHRA and CDR2 is YSYEKL.

The chain combines TRBV21-1 with TRBJ1-6; the table's D call, TRBD1, was not checked against the DNA. TRBV21-1 is designated a pseudogene. This CDR3 contains 21 residues. CDR3 bases: TGTGCCAGCAGCAAAGGCCGAGGGGGTGGAAGGGCGAGCTCCTATAATTCACCCCTCCACTTT. It is translated as CASSKGRGGGRASSYNSPLHF.

This clone showed up just a few times. The chain combines TRBV30 with TRBJ1-2; 7 bases agree with TRBD1. The CDR3 is 13 amino acids. Germline assignment: CDR1 GTSNPN and CDR2 SVGIG (reference sequence). With 2 bases clipped from V and 2 bases from J, the junction kept 2 bases outside the gene matches. The CDR3 coding sequence is TGTGCCTGGAGTTTACAGGGGAACTATGGCTACACCTTC. It specifies CAWSLQGNYGYTF.

J is TRBJ1-1 and V is TRBV11-2; 8 bases are a match to TRBD1. CDR3 length: 16 amino acids. Germline CDR1 and CDR2: SGHAT and FQNNGV. V lost 5 bases to trimming and J lost 1 base; unmatched junction nucleotides: 9. In DNA form, the CDR3 reads TGTGCCAGCAGCGACAGGGGTTCGACGGGGAACACTGAAGCTTTCTTT. The encoded protein is CASSDRGSTGNTEAFF.

The chain combines TRBV10-3 with TRBJ2-7; weak D call: TRBD1 (6 bases). This CDR3 region has 15 residues. Germline-derived CDR1 and CDR2 are ENHRY and SYGVKD. V lost 7 bases, J lost 0 bases, and 16 bases lay in between. The CDR3 loop reads CAITSGVGDSYEQYF. The DNA for the CDR3 is TGTGCCATCACGTCAGGGGTAGGGGACTCCTACGAGCAGTACTTC.

The V and J genes are TRBV5-1 and TRBJ2-1, with 13 bases lining up with TRBD2. V was clipped by 3 bases and J by 4 bases; unmatched bases: 1. CDR1 is SGHRS, CDR2 YFSETQ, per germline. The CDR3 is made up of 15 amino acids. CDR3 bases: TGCGCCAGCAGCTCGGGACTAGCGGGGTACAATGAGCAGTTCTTC. Amino acid sequence: CASSSGLAGYNEQFF.

The V and J genes are TRBV5-1 and TRBJ2-3; weak D call: TRBD1 (6 bases). V lost 4 bases, J lost 3 bases, and 15 bases lay in between. CDR3 length: 15 amino acids. Germline values: CDR1 SGHRS, CDR2 YFSETQ. CDR3 nucleotides: TGCGCCAGCAGCCCACAGGGCGGAAAAACAGATACGCAGTATTTT. It is translated as CASSPQGGKTDTQYF.

This sequence joins TRBV6-1 and TRBJ2-3, with 7 bases fitting TRBD2. The trim removed 4 bases at V and 4 bases at J, leaving 8 bases unmatched. The germline gives CDR1 MNHNS, CDR2 SASEGT. The CDR3 totals 15 residues. This CDR3 reads CASSVRTRVSDTQYF. CDR3 bases: TGTGCCAGCAGTGTAAGGACTAGAGTCTCAGATACGCAGTATTTT.

V usage is TRBV18 and J usage is TRBJ1-1; possibly TRBD1 for D (5 bases). Germline V lookup: CDR1 KGHSH, CDR2 LQKENI. Between the trimmed V and J ends, which lost 3 bases and 0 bases, there was a span of 23 bases. This CDR3 spans 19 amino acids. Written as DNA, the CDR3 is TGTGCCAGCTCACCTCTGGGGCCGGGCGGGGCCATAATGAACACTGAAGCTTTCTTT. It yields the protein CASSPLGPGGAIMNTEAFF.

This chain joins TRBV7-6 and TRBJ2-2; 8 bases are a match to TRBD2. The germline V gene encodes CDR1 SGHVS and CDR2 FNYEAQ. This CDR3 comprises 17 residues. The junction had 6 bases not matched to a gene; V was cut back by 1 base and J by 2 bases. CDR3 sequence: CASSLGGTSGNTGELFF. In nucleotides, the CDR3 is TGTGCCAGCAGCTTAGGGGGGACTAGTGGAAACACCGGGGAGCTGTTTTTT.

The J gene is TRBJ1-2, the V gene TRBV6-5, with no clear D. The ends were cut back, 6 bases at V and 8 bases at J, with 16 bases in the middle. Germline CDR1 is MNHEY and CDR2 is SVGAGI. CDR3 size: 13 residues. The CDR3 region is CASSPLDSPGYTF. The CDR3 coding sequence is TGTGCCAGCAGCCCCCTTGACTCTCCGGGCTACACCTTC.